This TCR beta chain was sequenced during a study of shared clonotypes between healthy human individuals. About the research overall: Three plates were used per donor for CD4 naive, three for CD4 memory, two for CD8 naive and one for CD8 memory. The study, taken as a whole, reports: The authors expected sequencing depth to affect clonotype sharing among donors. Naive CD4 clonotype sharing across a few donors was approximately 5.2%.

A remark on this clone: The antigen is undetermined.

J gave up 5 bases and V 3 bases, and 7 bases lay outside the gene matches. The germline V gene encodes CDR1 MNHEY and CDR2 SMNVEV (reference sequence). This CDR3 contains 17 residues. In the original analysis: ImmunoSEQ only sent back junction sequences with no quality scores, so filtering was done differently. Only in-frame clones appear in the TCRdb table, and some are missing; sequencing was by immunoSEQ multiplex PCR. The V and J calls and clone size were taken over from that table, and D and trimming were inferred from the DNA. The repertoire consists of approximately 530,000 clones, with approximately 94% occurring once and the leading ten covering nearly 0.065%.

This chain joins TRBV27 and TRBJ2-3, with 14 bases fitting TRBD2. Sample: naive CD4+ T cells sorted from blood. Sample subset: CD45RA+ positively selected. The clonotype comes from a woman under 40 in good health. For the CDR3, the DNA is TGTGCCAGCAGTTTTTGGGGACTAGCGGGAGATGTAGATACGCAGTATTTT. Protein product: CASSFWGLAGDVDTQYF.